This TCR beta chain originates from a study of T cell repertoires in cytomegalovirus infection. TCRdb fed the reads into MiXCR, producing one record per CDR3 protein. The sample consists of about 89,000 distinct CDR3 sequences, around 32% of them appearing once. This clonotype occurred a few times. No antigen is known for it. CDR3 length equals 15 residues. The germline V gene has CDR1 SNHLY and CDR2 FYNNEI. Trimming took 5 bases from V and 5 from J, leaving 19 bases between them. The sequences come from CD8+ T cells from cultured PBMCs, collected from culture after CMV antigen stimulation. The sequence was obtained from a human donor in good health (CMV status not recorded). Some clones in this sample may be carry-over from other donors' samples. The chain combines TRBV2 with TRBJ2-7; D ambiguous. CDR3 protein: CASSPQPGLSHEQYF. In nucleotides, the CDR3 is TGTGCCAGCAGTCCACAGCCCGGTTTGAGCCACGAGCAGTACTTC.